This TCR beta chain is from a study of T cell clonality in common variable immunodeficiency. The table came from immunoSEQ multiplex PCR; TCRdb's copy has only in-frame clones and leaves some out. The sample has 40,000 to 45,000 clones, none seen only once; the top ten hold around 2.8%. This clone has a count of ten or more. The DNA ends 3 residues before the CDR3 does, and the rest of the CDR3 is filled in from the germline J gene. This CDR3 is 18 amino acids long. Trimming cost V 0 bases and J 6 bases; bases outside gene matches: 10. Germline V CDR1 and CDR2: SGHRS, YFSETQ. Source material: peripheral blood mononuclear cells. V and J are TRBV5-1 and TRBJ2-2, with 11 positions matching TRBD2. The receptor's source is a person aged 18 to 75 in good health. The CDR3 bases that were read are TGCGCCAGCAGCTTGGGTACTAGCGGGGGCCCTCTGGCCGGGGAG. Amino acids: CASSLGTSGGPLAGE. The CDR3 reads in full as CASSLGTSGGPLAGELFF.